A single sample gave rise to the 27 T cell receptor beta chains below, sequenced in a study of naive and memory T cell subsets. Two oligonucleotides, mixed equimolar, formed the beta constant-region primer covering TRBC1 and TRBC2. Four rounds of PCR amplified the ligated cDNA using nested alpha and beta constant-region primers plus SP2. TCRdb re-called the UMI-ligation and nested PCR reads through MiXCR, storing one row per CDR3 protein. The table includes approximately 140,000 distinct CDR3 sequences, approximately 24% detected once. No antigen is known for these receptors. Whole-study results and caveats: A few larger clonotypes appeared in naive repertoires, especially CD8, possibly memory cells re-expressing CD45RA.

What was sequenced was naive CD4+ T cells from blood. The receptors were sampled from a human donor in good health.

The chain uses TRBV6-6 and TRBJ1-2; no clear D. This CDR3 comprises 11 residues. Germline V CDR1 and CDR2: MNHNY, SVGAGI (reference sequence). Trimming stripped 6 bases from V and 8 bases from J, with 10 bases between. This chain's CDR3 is CASSLDLGYTF. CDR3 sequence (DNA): TGTGCCAGCAGCCTGGACCTAGGCTACACCTTC.

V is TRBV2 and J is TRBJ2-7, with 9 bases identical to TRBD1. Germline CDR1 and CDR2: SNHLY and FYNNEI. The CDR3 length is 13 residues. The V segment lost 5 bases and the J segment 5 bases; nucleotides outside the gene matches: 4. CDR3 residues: CASSLDRGDEQYF. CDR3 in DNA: TGTGCCAGCAGTTTGGACAGGGGCGACGAGCAGTACTTC.

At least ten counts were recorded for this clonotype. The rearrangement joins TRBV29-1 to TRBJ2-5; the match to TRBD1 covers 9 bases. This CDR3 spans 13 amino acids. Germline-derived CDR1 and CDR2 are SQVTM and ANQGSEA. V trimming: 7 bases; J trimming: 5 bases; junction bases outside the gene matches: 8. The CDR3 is CSATQGALETQYF. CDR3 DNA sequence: TGCAGCGCGACACAGGGGGCTCTGGAGACCCAGTACTTC.

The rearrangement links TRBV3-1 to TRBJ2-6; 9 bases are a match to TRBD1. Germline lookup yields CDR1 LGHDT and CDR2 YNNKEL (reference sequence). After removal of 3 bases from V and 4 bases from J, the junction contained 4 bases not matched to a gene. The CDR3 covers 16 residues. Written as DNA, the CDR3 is TGTGCCAGCAGCCACCGGACAGGGGTAGGGGCCAACGTCCTGACTTTC. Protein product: CASSHRTGVGANVLTF.

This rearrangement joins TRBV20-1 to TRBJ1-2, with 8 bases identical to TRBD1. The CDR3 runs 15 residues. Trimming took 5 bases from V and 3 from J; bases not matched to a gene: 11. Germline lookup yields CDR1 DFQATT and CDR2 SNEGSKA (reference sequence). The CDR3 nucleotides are TGCAGTGCTCCCCGTGCAGGGGGCTGGGACTATGGCTACACCTTC. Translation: CSAPRAGGWDYGYTF.

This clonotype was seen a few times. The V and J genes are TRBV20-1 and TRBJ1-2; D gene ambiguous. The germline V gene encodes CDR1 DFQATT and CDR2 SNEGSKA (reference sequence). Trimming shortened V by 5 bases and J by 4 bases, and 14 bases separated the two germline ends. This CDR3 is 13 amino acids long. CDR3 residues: CSALKPSAYGYTF. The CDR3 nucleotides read TGCAGTGCTCTAAAACCCTCGGCCTATGGCTACACCTTC.

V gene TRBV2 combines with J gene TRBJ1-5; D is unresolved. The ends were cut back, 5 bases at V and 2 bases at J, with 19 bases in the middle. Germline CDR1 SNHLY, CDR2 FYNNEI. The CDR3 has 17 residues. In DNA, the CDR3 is TGTGCCAGCAGTACAACACCTTTCTCGGACCGCAATCAGCCCCAGCATTTT. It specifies CASSTTPFSDRNQPQHF.

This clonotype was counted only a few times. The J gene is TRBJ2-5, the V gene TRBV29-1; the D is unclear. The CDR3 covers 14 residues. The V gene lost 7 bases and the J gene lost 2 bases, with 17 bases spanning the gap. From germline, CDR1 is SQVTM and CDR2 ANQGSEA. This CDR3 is CSAVKPGLQETQYF. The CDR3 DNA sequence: TGCAGCGCCGTTAAACCGGGCTTGCAAGAGACCCAGTACTTC.

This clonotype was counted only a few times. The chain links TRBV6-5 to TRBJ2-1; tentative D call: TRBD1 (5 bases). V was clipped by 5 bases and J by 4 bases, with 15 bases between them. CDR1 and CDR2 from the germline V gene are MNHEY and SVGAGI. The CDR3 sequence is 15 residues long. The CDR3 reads CASSHQMGLYNEQFF. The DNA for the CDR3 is TGTGCCAGCAGTCATCAGATGGGGCTTTACAATGAGCAGTTCTTC.

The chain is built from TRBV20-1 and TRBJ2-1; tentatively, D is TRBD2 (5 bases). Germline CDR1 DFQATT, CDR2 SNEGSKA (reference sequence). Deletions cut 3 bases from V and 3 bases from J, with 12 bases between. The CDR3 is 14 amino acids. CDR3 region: CSASKLVSYNEQFF. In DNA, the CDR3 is TGCAGTGCTAGTAAACTAGTCAGCTACAATGAGCAGTTCTTC.

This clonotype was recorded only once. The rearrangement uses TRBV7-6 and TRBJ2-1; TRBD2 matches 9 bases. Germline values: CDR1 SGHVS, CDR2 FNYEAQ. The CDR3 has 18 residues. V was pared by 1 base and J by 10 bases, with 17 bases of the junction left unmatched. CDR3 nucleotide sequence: TGTGCCAGCAGCTTAGTGTCCAGGGTAGCGGGGGCCCCTATGGAGCAGTTCTTC. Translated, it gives CASSLVSRVAGAPMEQFF.

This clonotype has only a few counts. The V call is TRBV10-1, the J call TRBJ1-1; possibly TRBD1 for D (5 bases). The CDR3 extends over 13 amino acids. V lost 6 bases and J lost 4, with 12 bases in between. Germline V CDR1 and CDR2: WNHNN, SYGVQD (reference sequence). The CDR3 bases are TGCGCCAGCAGCCTAATGGGGACCACTGAAGCTTTCTTT. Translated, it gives CASSLMGTTEAFF.

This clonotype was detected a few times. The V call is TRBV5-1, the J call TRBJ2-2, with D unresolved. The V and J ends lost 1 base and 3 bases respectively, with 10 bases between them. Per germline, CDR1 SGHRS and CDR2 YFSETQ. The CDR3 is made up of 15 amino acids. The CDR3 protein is CASSLIPLDTGELFF. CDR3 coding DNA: TGCGCCAGCAGCTTGATCCCGCTCGACACCGGGGAGCTGTTTTTT.

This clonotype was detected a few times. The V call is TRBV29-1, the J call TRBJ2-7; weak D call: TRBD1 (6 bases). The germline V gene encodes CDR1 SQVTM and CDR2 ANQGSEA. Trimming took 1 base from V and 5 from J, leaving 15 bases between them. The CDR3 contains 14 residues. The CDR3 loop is CSVEVAAGVNEQYF. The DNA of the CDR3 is TGCAGCGTTGAAGTTGCGGCAGGGGTGAACGAGCAGTACTTC.

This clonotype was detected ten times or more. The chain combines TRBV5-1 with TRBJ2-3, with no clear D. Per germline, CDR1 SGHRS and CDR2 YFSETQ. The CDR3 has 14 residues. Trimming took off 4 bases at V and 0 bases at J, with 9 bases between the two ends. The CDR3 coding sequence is TGCGCCAGCAGCCAGACTCCTAGCACAGATACGCAGTATTTT. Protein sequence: CASSQTPSTDTQYF.

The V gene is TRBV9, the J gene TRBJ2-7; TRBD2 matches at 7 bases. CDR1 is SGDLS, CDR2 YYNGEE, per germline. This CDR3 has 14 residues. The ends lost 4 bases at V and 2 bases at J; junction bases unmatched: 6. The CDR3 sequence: CASSSGGKAYEQYF. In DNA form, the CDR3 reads TGTGCCAGCAGCTCGGGGGGTAAAGCCTACGAGCAGTACTTC.

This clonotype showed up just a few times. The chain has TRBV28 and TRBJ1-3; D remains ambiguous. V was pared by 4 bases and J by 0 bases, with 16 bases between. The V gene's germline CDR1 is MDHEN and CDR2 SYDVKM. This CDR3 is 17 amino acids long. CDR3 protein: CASSSLRAQHSGNTIYF. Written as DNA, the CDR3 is TGTGCCAGCAGTTCGCTGAGAGCGCAACACTCTGGAAACACCATATATTTT.

In DNA form, the CDR3 reads TGTGCCAGCAGTCGACTAGCGGGAGACCCCCTCGAGCAGTACTTC. This gives the protein CASSRLAGDPLEQYF. This rearrangement joins TRBV2 to TRBJ2-7, with TRBD2 identical over 12 bases. The CDR3 is 15 residues long. Per the germline V gene, CDR1 is SNHLY and CDR2 is FYNNEI. V dropped 5 bases and J dropped 6; count of bases not matched to a gene: 8.

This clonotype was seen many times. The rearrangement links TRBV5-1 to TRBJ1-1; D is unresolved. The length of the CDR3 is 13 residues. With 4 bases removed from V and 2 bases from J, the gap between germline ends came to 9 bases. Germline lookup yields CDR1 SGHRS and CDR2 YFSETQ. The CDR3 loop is CASSLTVNTEAFF. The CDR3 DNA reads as TGCGCCAGCAGCCTGACTGTTAACACTGAAGCTTTCTTT.

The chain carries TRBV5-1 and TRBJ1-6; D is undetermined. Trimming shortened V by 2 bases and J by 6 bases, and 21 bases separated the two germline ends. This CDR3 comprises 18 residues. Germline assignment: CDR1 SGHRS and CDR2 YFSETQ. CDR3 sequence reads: CASSLYPMGGGGNSPLHF. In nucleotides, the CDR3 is TGCGCCAGCAGCTTATACCCCATGGGAGGAGGCGGTAATTCACCCCTCCACTTT.

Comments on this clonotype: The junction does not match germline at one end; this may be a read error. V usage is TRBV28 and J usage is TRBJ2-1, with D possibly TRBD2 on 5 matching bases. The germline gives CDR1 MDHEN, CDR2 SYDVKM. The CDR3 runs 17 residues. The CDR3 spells CANSTGWAGSSYNEQFF. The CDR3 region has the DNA TGTGCCAACAGTACTGGCTGGGCGGGCAGCTCCTACAATGAGCAGTTCTTC.

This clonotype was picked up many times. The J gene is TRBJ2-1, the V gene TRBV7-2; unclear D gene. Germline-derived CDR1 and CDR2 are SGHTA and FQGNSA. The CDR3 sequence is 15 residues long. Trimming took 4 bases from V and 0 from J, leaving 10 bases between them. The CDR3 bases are TGTGCCAGCAGCTATGGGTTCGGCTCCTACAATGAGCAGTTCTTC. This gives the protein CASSYGFGSYNEQFF.

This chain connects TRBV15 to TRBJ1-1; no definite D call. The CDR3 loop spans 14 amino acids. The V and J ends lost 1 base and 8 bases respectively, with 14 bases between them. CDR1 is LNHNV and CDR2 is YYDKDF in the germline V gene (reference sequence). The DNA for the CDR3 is TGTGCCACCAGCAGAGTGGTGTTACCCGCGGAAGCTTTCTTT. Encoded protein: CATSRVVLPAEAFF.

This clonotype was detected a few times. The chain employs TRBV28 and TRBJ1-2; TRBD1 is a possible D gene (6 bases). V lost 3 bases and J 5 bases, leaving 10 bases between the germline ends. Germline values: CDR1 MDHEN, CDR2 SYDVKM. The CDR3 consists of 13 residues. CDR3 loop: CASSLGTGYGYTF. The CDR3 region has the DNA TGTGCCAGCAGTTTGGGAACAGGGTATGGCTACACCTTC.

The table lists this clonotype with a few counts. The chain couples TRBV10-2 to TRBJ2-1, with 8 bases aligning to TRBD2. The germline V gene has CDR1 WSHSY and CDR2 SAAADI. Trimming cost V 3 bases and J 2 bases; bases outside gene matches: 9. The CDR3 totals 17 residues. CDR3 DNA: TGCGCCAGCAGTGATTCTTTATTAGCGGGAACCTACAATGAGCAGTTCTTC. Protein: CASSDSLLAGTYNEQFF.

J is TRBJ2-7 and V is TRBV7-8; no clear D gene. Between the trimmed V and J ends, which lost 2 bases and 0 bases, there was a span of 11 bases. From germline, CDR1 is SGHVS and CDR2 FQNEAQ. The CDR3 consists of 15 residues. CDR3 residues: CASSLNHGDSYEQYF. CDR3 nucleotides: TGTGCCAGCAGCTTAAATCACGGTGACTCCTACGAGCAGTACTTC.

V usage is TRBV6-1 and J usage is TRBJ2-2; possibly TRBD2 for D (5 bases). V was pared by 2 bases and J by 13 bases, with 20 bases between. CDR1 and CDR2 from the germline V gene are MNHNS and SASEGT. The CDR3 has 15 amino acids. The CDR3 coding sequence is TGTGCCAGCAGTGAATACGCTTATAACCGGGGAAGGCTGTTTTTT. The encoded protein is CASSEYAYNRGRLFF.